A selection of T cell receptor beta chains follows, all from one sample in a study of cytomegalovirus exposure and HLA in healthy donors. Here immunoSEQ multiplex PCR was the method, and the copy in TCRdb shows in-frame clones only, minus some. The table includes about 130,000 clones, around 75% detected once. The sample comprised PBMCs. The receptors were sampled from a woman in her 50s in good health and CMV-seronegative. CDR3s include the opening cysteine and the closing phenylalanine or tryptophan. D genes are given only for firm matches. Some rows mark clone size as missing; the rest say once, few, many or name a class of expanded clone.

>TRBV28|16|TRBD2|NA|TRBJ2-7
CASSSPGKRGTYEQYF
TGTGCCAGCAGCTCCCCTGGCAAGCGGGGGACCTACGAGCAGTACTTC
>TRBV5-8|13|TRBD1|NA|TRBJ2-1
CASSRTGGNEQFF
TGTGCCAGCAGCCGGACAGGGGGCAATGAGCAGTTCTTC
>TRBV5-6|16|NA|NA|TRBJ1-5
CASSFGGGNSNQPQHF
TGTGCCAGCAGCTTTGGCGGGGGAAATAGCAATCAGCCCCAGCATTTT
>TRBV14|12|NA|NA|TRBJ1-5
CASSQACQPQHF
TGTGCCAGCAGCCAAGCTTGTCAGCCCCAGCATTTT
>TRBV5-6|13|NA|NA|TRBJ2-7
CASSLGLVYEQYF
TGTGCCAGCAGCTTGGGACTAGTCTACGAGCAGTACTTC
>TRBV28|16|TRBD1|NA|TRBJ1-5
CASSRGQGALNQPQHF
TGTGCCAGCTCCCGGGGACAGGGGGCATTAAATCAGCCCCAGCATTTT
>TRBV6-5|12|NA|NA|TRBJ1-2
CASSGTPDGYTF
TGTGCCAGCAGCGGGACACCGGATGGCTACACCTTC
>TRBV21-1|14|NA|few|TRBJ2-7
CASNPRDSLGEQYF
TGTGCCAGCAATCCCCGGGACAGCCTAGGGGAGCAGTACTTC
>TRBV2|14|TRBD1|NA|TRBJ1-5
CASSGDRGLQPQHF
TGTGCCAGCAGTGGCGACAGGGGGCTTCAGCCCCAGCATTTT
>TRBV27|15|TRBD2|NA|TRBJ2-5
CASSFTQSGGETQYF
TGTGCCAGCAGTTTTACCCAGTCGGGGGGAGAGACCCAGTACTTC
>TRBV27|14|NA|NA|TRBJ2-7
CATKRDRQSYEQYF
TGTGCCACCAAAAGAGACAGGCAATCCTACGAGCAGTACTTC
>TRBV15|15|TRBD2|NA|TRBJ2-7
CATSSLAGGTYEQYF
TGTGCCACCAGCAGCCTAGCGGGAGGTACCTACGAGCAGTACTTC
>TRBV4-2|16|TRBD1|NA|TRBJ2-7
CASSQESEGQVYEQYF
TGTGCCAGCAGCCAAGAGTCTGAGGGACAGGTTTACGAGCAGTACTTC
>TRBV10-1|12|NA|NA|TRBJ2-1
CASSERGGARFF
TGCGCCAGCAGTGAGAGGGGGGGTGCAAGGTTCTTC
>TRBV4-3|16|NA|NA|TRBJ2-3
CASSQENRGTTDTQYF
TGCGCCAGCAGCCAAGAAAATAGGGGTACCACAGATACGCAGTATTTT
>TRBV28|13|NA|NA|TRBJ1-1
CASRMDRNTEAFF
TGTGCCAGCAGAATGGACAGGAACACTGAAGCTTTCTTT
>TRBV11-3|16|TRBD2|NA|TRBJ2-1
CASSAGTSGAYNEQFF
TGTGCCAGCAGCGCCGGGACTAGCGGAGCTTACAATGAGCAGTTCTTC
>TRBV2|17|TRBD1|NA|TRBJ2-2
CASSERSGQRFTGELFF
TGTGCCAGCAGTGAGAGGTCGGGACAGAGGTTTACCGGGGAGCTGTTTTTT
>TRBV19|14|NA|NA|TRBJ1-1
CASKVVGGLTEAFF
TGTGCCAGTAAGGTTGTCGGAGGGTTAACTGAAGCTTTCTTT
>TRBV27|16|TRBD1|NA|TRBJ2-1
CASSPNRGLSYNEQFF
TGTGCCAGCAGTCCGAACAGGGGGCTCTCCTACAATGAGCAGTTCTTC
>TRBV19|14|TRBD2|NA|TRBJ2-7
CASKRAGLATEQYF
TGTGCCAGTAAAAGGGCGGGACTAGCGACCGAGCAGTACTTC
>TRBV28|13|NA|NA|TRBJ2-7
CASSHLRTGEQYF
TGTGCCAGCAGTCACTTAAGGACGGGGGAGCAGTACTTC
>TRBV5-8|16|NA|few|TRBJ1-6
CASSLLVTNLPSPLHF
TGTGCCAGCAGCTTGCTCGTAACAAACCTCCCTTCACCCCTCCACTTT
>TRBV9|14|NA|once|TRBJ1-5
CASSVLGGDQPQHF
TGTGCCAGCAGCGTACTTGGAGGGGATCAGCCCCAGCATTTT
>TRBV13|15|NA|NA|TRBJ1-3
CASSSRQPSGNTIYF
TGTGCCAGCAGCTCCAGACAGCCCTCTGGAAACACCATATATTTT
>TRBV7-9|15|TRBD2|NA|TRBJ2-5
CASLGGASGGWSQYF
TGTGCCAGCTTAGGGGGGGCTAGCGGGGGGTGGTCCCAGTACTTC
>TRBV27|14|NA|NA|TRBJ1-3
CASSPALSGNTIYF
TGTGCCAGCAGTCCCGCCCTATCTGGAAACACCATATATTTT
>TRBV2|14|TRBD2|NA|TRBJ2-4
CASKPGLAENIQYF
TGTGCCAGCAAGCCCGGTCTAGCGGAAAACATTCAGTACTTC
>TRBV6-1|14|NA|NA|TRBJ1-4
CASSEYEENEKLFF
TGTGCCAGCAGTGAATACGAAGAGAATGAAAAACTGTTTTTT
>TRBV7-9|18|NA|NA|TRBJ2-7
CSSSLGTTGSLSSYEQYF
TGTTCCAGCAGCTTAGGTACAACAGGGTCTTTGAGCTCCTACGAGCAGTACTTC
>TRBV19|16|TRBD1|NA|TRBJ1-2
CASSFGTGVNNYGYTF
TGTGCCAGTAGCTTCGGGACAGGAGTAAATAACTATGGCTACACCTTC
>TRBV28|15|NA|NA|TRBJ1-5
CASSYPGVSNQPQHF
TGTGCCAGCAGTTACCCAGGGGTAAGCAATCAGCCCCAGCATTTT
>TRBV29-1|15|TRBD2|few|TRBJ2-3
CSVEVASGSTDTQYF
TGCAGCGTTGAAGTGGCTAGCGGGAGTACAGATACGCAGTATTTT
>TRBV4-2|19|TRBD2|few|TRBJ2-3
CASSLHIIGTSGRPDTQYF
TGTGCCAGCAGCCTACATATCATAGGGACTAGCGGGAGACCAGATACGCAGTATTTT
>TRBV5-1|15|TRBD1|NA|TRBJ2-7
CASSLFGTGQDEQYF
TGCGCCAGCAGCTTGTTCGGGACAGGGCAAGACGAGCAGTACTTC
>TRBV4-1|17|TRBD1|NA|TRBJ1-1
CASSQHPGQGIYTEAFF
TGCGCCAGCAGCCAACATCCGGGACAGGGGATCTACACTGAAGCTTTCTTT
>TRBV7-9|13|NA|NA|TRBJ1-1
CASSLVPGSEAFF
TGTGCCAGCAGCTTAGTACCGGGGTCTGAAGCTTTCTTT
>TRBV11-3|16|TRBD2|NA|TRBJ2-1
CASSLGISGTYNEQFF
TGTGCCAGCAGCTTAGGAATTAGCGGGACCTACAATGAGCAGTTCTTC
>TRBV25-1|14|TRBD2|NA|TRBJ2-1
CAVQQAGSYNEQFF
TGTGCCGTACAGCAAGCGGGAAGTTACAATGAGCAGTTCTTC
>TRBV28|16|TRBD2|NA|TRBJ2-7
CASVNRVGLADYEQYF
TGTGCCAGCGTCAACCGAGTGGGACTAGCAGACTACGAGCAGTACTTC
>TRBV6-5|14|NA|NA|TRBJ1-1
CASSYLTENTEAFF
TGTGCCAGCAGTTACCTGACAGAGAACACTGAAGCTTTCTTT
>TRBV6-5|13|NA|NA|TRBJ1-1
CASSRQANTEAFF
TGTGCCAGCAGCAGACAGGCGAACACTGAAGCTTTCTTT
>TRBV28|15|TRBD2|NA|TRBJ2-3
CASSLTSGSIDTQYF
TGTGCCAGCAGTTTAACCAGCGGGAGTATCGATACGCAGTATTTT
>TRBV10-3|14|NA|NA|TRBJ1-4
CAISESGGDEKLFF
TGTGCCATCAGTGAGTCGGGGGGTGATGAAAAACTGTTTTTT
>TRBV11-2|16|TRBD1|NA|TRBJ2-3
CASSLRRQGAVNTQYF
TGTGCCAGCAGCTTGCGCCGGCAGGGGGCCGTCAATACGCAGTATTTT
>TRBV11-2|13|NA|few|TRBJ2-1
CASSSLIENEQFF
TGTGCCAGCAGCTCCCTTATTGAGAATGAGCAGTTCTTC
>TRBV28|13|NA|NA|TRBJ2-7
CASSRFGSYEQYF
TGTGCCAGCAGTAGGTTCGGGTCCTACGAGCAGTACTTC
>TRBV6-4|14|TRBD2|NA|TRBJ2-1
CASSPIAGAYEQFF
TGTGCCAGCAGTCCCATAGCGGGAGCCTATGAGCAGTTCTTC
>TRBV7-9|13|NA|NA|TRBJ2-7
CSSSSGGSYEQYF
TGTTCCAGCAGCAGCGGAGGCTCCTACGAGCAGTACTTC